A selection of T cell receptor beta chains follows, all from one sample in a study of T cells in Graves' hyperthyroidism and ophthalmopathy. TCRdb passed the multiplex PCR reads through MiXCR, listing each CDR3 protein once. The data show over 500,000 distinct CDR3 sequences, with approximately 16% seen just once and about 29% held by the top ten. Specimen: blood. All receptors derive from a woman under 40 with Graves' ophthalmopathy. The CDR3 runs from the conserved cysteine through the conserved F or W. Each record gives: V gene, J gene, CDR3 length, clone size, D gene, CDR3 protein, CDR3 DNA. D genes are given only for firm matches. Clone size is stated in some rows and not others, as once, few, many or a class when expanded.

TRBV20-1	TRBJ2-3	16	many	TRBD1	CSAPGQGRGVTDTQYF	TGCAGTGCCCCGGGACAGGGGAGGGGGGTCACAGATACGCAGTATTTT
TRBV9	TRBJ2-1	15	few	.	CASSVGASVYNEQFF	TGTGCCAGCAGCGTAGGGGCTAGCGTCTACAATGAGCAGTTCTTC
TRBV2	TRBJ1-5	14	few	.	CASSDSWSNQPQHF	TGTGCCAGCAGTGACAGCTGGAGCAATCAGCCCCAGCATTTT
TRBV12-3/TRBV12-4	TRBJ2-5	15	few	.	CASSRSHSLQETQYF	TGTGCCAGCAGCCGCAGTCACAGTTTACAAGAGACCCAGTACTTC
TRBV7-9	TRBJ1-1	14	few	TRBD1	CASGRQGAGTEAFF	TGTGCCAGCGGACGACAGGGGGCCGGGACTGAAGCTTTCTTT
TRBV27	TRBJ2-2	16	.	.	CASSPTGLIGTGELFF	TGTGCCAGCAGTCCCACGGGATTGATCGGCACCGGGGAGCTGTTTTTT
TRBV15	TRBJ1-5	15	many	TRBD1	CATSRGRTGHQPQHF	TGTGCCACCAGCAGAGGCAGGACAGGACATCAGCCCCAGCATTTT
TRBV27	TRBJ2-7	14	.	.	CASRPGLIGGEQYF	TGTGCCAGCAGGCCCGGCTTAATAGGGGGCGAGCAGTACTTC
TRBV6-5	TRBJ2-2	13	.	.	CASSSPGTGELFF	TGTGCCAGCAGTTCGCCCGGGACCGGGGAGCTGTTTTTT
TRBV28	TRBJ2-7	14	many	.	CASSPIQGRVRQYF	TGTGCCAGCAGTCCGATCCAGGGAAGGGTAAGACAGTACTTC
TRBV20-1	TRBJ1-1	12	many	.	CSADGGATEAFF	TGCAGTGCTGACGGAGGGGCCACTGAAGCTTTCTTT
TRBV7-6	TRBJ2-7	14	few	.	CASGEFAGTYEQYF	TGTGCCAGCGGCGAGTTCGCGGGGACCTACGAGCAGTACTTC
TRBV6-5	TRBJ2-1	17	.	TRBD1	CASSYPWDRWTYNEQFF	TGTGCCAGCAGTTACCCGTGGGACAGGTGGACCTACAATGAGCAGTTCTTC
TRBV20-1	TRBJ1-1	14	few	.	CSASAPGPNTEAFF	TGCAGTGCTAGCGCGCCGGGTCCGAACACTGAAGCTTTCTTT
TRBV5-8	TRBJ1-1	9	many	.	CASGERRFF	TGTGCCAGCGGTGAACGCAGATTCTTT
TRBV27	TRBJ2-7	12	few	.	CASSFRAGEQYF	TGTGCCAGCAGTTTCCGGGCAGGCGAGCAGTACTTC
TRBV7-4	TRBJ2-2	14	.	.	CASSAGQTTGELFF	TGTGCCAGCAGCGCCGGCCAGACCACCGGGGAGCTGTTTTTT
TRBV11-2	TRBJ2-2	15	many	.	CASSEGQVGAGELFF	TGTGCCAGCAGCGAAGGCCAGGTCGGGGCCGGGGAGCTGTTTTTT
TRBV5-1	TRBJ2-7	16	many	.	CASSLASDSQLYEQYF	TGCGCCAGCAGCTTGGCCAGCGACAGCCAGCTCTACGAGCAGTACTTC
TRBV6-2/TRBV6-3	TRBJ2-1	11	many	.	CAVTSGAEQFF	TGTGCCGTTACCAGCGGAGCTGAGCAGTTCTTC
TRBV7-9	TRBJ2-5	16	.	.	CASSPYRGFVQETQYF	TGTGCCAGCAGCCCTTACCGAGGATTTGTCCAAGAGACCCAGTACTTC
TRBV10-3	TRBJ2-1	17	few	.	CAISDLTTGTRNNEQFF	TGTGCCATCAGCGACTTGACGACCGGGACGCGCAACAATGAGCAGTTCTTC
TRBV5-1	TRBJ2-6	15	many	.	CASSLGVSGANVLTF	TGCGCCAGCAGCCTGGGTGTCTCTGGGGCCAACGTCCTGACTTTC
TRBV10-2	TRBJ1-5	16	many	.	CASSEGNSGDNQPQHF	TGCGCCAGCAGTGAAGGGAATAGCGGTGACAATCAGCCCCAGCATTTT
TRBV7-9	TRBJ2-5	17	.	.	CASSQGGDPRMGETQYF	TGTGCCAGCAGCCAAGGAGGGGACCCACGTATGGGAGAGACCCAGTACTTC
TRBV7-2	TRBJ1-1	13	.	TRBD1	CASSLGQVNKAFF	TGTGCCAGCAGCCTCGGACAGGTGAATAAAGCTTTCTTT
TRBV5-8	TRBJ2-7	16	.	.	CASSPRAGPSSYEQYF	TGTGCCAGCAGCCCACGGGCGGGCCCAAGCTCCTACGAGCAGTACTTC
TRBV3-1	TRBJ1-5	15	.	.	CASSQDQGRDQPQHF	TGTGCCAGCAGCCAAGATCAGGGACGAGATCAGCCCCAGCATTTT
TRBV2	TRBJ1-1	15	many	.	CARGFSAWLGTEAFF	TGTGCCAGGGGTTTTTCGGCCTGGTTAGGCACTGAAGCTTTCTTT
TRBV11-2	TRBJ2-2	21	many	TRBD2	CASSPLMRTEGLAGGTGELFF	TGTGCCAGCAGCCCCTTAATGAGAACAGAGGGACTAGCGGGAGGGACCGGGGAGCTGTTTTTT
TRBV3-1	TRBJ2-5	12	many	.	CASNGAQETQYF	TGTGCCAGCAACGGGGCCCAAGAGACCCAGTACTTC
TRBV20-1	TRBJ1-4	13	many	TRBD1	CSAMGDRDEKLFF	TGCAGTGCCATGGGGGACAGGGATGAAAAACTGTTTTTT
TRBV5-4	TRBJ1-1	12	.	.	CASSLSAEGAFF	TGTGCCAGCAGCTTGTCGGCGGAAGGAGCTTTCTTT
TRBV12-3/TRBV12-4	TRBJ2-5	18	few	TRBD1	CASSLGSWGDRGEETQYF	TGTGCCAGCAGTTTAGGATCTTGGGGTGACAGGGGTGAGGAGACCCAGTACTTC
TRBV10-3	TRBJ2-3	19	few	TRBD2	CAISDTGGLAGGTSDTQYF	TGTGCCATCAGTGATACAGGGGGACTAGCGGGAGGAACGTCAGATACGCAGTATTTT
TRBV4-3	TRBJ1-6	13	few	.	CASSPIDNSPLHF	TGCGCCAGCAGCCCCATCGATAATTCACCCCTCCACTTT
TRBV28	TRBJ2-7	12	many	.	CASRGAGYEQYF	TGTGCCAGCAGGGGGGCGGGGTACGAGCAGTACTTC
TRBV7-9	TRBJ2-1	15	many	TRBD2	CASSAVGGSYNEQFF	TGTGCCAGCAGCGCAGTGGGAGGGTCCTACAATGAGCAGTTCTTC
TRBV28	TRBJ2-7	14	many	.	CASSFWQGSHEQYF	TGTGCCAGCAGTTTCTGGCAGGGTTCCCACGAGCAGTACTTC
TRBV28	TRBJ1-5	14	many	TRBD1	CASGWDSLNQPQHF	TGTGCCAGCGGGTGGGACAGCCTTAATCAGCCCCAGCATTTT
TRBV20-1	TRBJ2-3	14	many	TRBD2	CSAGTLAGQDTQYF	TGCAGTGCTGGAACATTAGCGGGACAAGATACGCAGTATTTT
TRBV12-5	TRBJ2-1	14	few	.	CASGLGGVATEQFF	TGTGCTAGTGGTTTGGGGGGGGTAGCTACTGAGCAGTTCTTC
TRBV12-3/TRBV12-4	TRBJ2-3	15	many	TRBD1	CASSLGTGPRDTQYF	TGTGCCAGCAGTCTGGGGACAGGCCCGCGAGATACGCAGTATTTT
TRBV4-3	TRBJ1-2	18	.	.	CASSQDLYSRRIGYGYTF	TGCGCCAGCAGCCAAGATCTCTACTCCAGACGAATTGGCTATGGCTACACCTTC
TRBV19	TRBJ1-6	13	.	.	CASREAGHSPLHF	TGTGCCAGTAGGGAGGCCGGACATTCACCCCTCCACTTT
TRBV20-1	TRBJ1-6	16	.	TRBD1	CSARFTGGANISPLHF	TGCAGTGCTAGGTTCACAGGGGGCGCGAATATTTCACCCCTCCACTTT
TRBV12-3/TRBV12-4	TRBJ2-3	14	many	TRBD1	CASSWTGGTDTQYF	TGTGCCAGCAGTTGGACAGGGGGTACAGATACGCAGTATTTT
TRBV5-8	TRBJ2-3	14	many	.	CAPYVWGTTDTQYF	TGTGCCCCGTATGTGTGGGGGACCACAGATACGCAGTATTTT
TRBV7-3	TRBJ2-7	14	few	.	CASSHGGRPYEQYF	TGTGCCAGCAGCCATGGCGGGCGGCCCTACGAGCAGTACTTC
TRBV27	TRBJ1-1	16	many	.	CASKETTRGGYTEAFF	TGTGCCAGTAAAGAAACAACAAGGGGGGGATACACTGAAGCTTTCTTT
TRBV6-6	TRBJ1-2	15	many	TRBD1	CASSYGRGRNYGYTF	TGTGCCAGCAGTTACGGCAGGGGGCGCAACTATGGCTACACCTTC
TRBV3-1	TRBJ2-1	15	.	TRBD1	CASKQGMSSYNEQFF	TGTGCCAGCAAACAGGGGATGAGCTCCTACAATGAGCAGTTCTTC
TRBV20-1	TRBJ2-1	17	many	TRBD2	CSARVSAGGPMYNEQFF	TGCAGTGCTAGAGTGTCGGCGGGAGGACCCATGTACAATGAGCAGTTCTTC
TRBV5-1	TRBJ1-1	16	many	.	CASSSLAGVTNTEAFF	TGCGCCAGCAGCTCTCTCGCCGGGGTCACGAACACTGAAGCTTTCTTT
TRBV12-3/TRBV12-4	TRBJ2-7	15	few	.	CASRSRTSPTREQYF	TGTGCCAGCAGATCCCGAACTAGTCCCACTCGGGAGCAGTACTTC